One and the same sample provided the 4 T cell receptor beta chains below, sequenced in a study of T-cell reconstitution after alpha-beta-depleted transplantation in children. Unique molecular identifiers were incorporated during preparation of the TCRbeta library. Each CDR3 protein is one row after TCRdb ran MiXCR on the PCR reads. The data show 190,000 or so distinct CDR3 sequences, roughly 15% seen once. The sample in question was PBMCs from the stem cell graft donor, obtained from the stem cell graft. The receptors here all came from a human donor who donated a stem cell graft to a child with acute lymphoblastic leukemia.

This clonotype was counted once. With a much larger clone just one base away, this may be a read error. The chain joins TRBV4-1 to TRBJ2-1; D remains ambiguous. V was trimmed by 1 base and J by 6 bases, leaving 19 bases between them. CDR3 length: 17 amino acids. Germline V gene sequence: CDR1 MGHRA, CDR2 YSYEKL. The CDR3, as DNA: TGCGCCAGCAGCCAAGTAATTCCCCTGGCTGGGCTCAATGAGCAGTTCTTC. Translated: CASSQVIPLAGLNEQFF.

This clonotype was recorded at least ten times. The chain combines TRBV29-1 with TRBJ1-4, with 7 bases matching TRBD1. V was clipped by 3 bases and J by 0 bases; unmatched bases: 4. This CDR3 contains 15 residues. Germline lookup yields CDR1 SQVTM and CDR2 ANQGSEA. The CDR3 nucleotides are TGCAGCGTTGAGGACAGGATCGCAACTAATGAAAAACTGTTTTTT. Translated, it gives CSVEDRIATNEKLFF.

This clonotype came up many times. The CDR3 DNA sequence: TGTGCCAGCAGCTCAGTAGCGGGACCCTCCTACGAGCAGTACTTC. Protein sequence: CASSSVAGPSYEQYF. V usage is TRBV5-5 and J usage is TRBJ2-7; 8 nucleotides agree with TRBD2. Germline loops: CDR1 SGHKS, CDR2 YYEKEE (reference sequence). CDR3 length: 15 amino acids. With 3 bases clipped from V and 0 bases from J, the junction kept 5 bases outside the gene matches.

This clonotype was observed at least ten times. The rearrangement links TRBV21-1 to TRBJ1-4; the D call of TRBD1 is as the table states it, not checked on the DNA. TRBV21-1 is reported as a pseudogene. The CDR3 is made up of 17 amino acids. CDR3 sequence: CASSKAMATGPNEKLFF. CDR3 in DNA: TGTGCCAGCAGCAAGGCAATGGCGACAGGACCAAATGAAAAACTGTTTTTT.